The 31 T cell receptor beta chains given below trace back to one sample, sequenced in a study of T cells in Graves' hyperthyroidism and ophthalmopathy. The TCR beta CDR3 regions underwent amplification using RNA transcripts as the source. The primer set for the first-round RT-PCR of the TCR CDR3 was HTBI. TCRdb reprocessed the multiplex PCR reads via MiXCR and lists one record per CDR3 protein. The data show a few hundred thousand distinct CDR3 sequences, about a sixth seen once. Sequenced input: blood. The source of these receptors is a woman younger than 45 with Graves' hyperthyroidism.

A word on this clonotype: One base away lies a much larger clone, so this may be a sequencing read error. The chain combines TRBV28 with TRBJ1-4; 7 positions agree with TRBD1. The germline CDR1 and CDR2 sequences are MDHEN and SYDVKM. The CDR3 is 14 amino acids. The CDR3 protein is CASSPSGQPEKLLF. The CDR3 DNA reads TGTGCCAGCAGCCCCTCGGGACAGCCTGAAAAACTGCTTTTT.

On this clonotype itself: A much bigger clone sits one base away, suggesting this may be a read error. The chain carries TRBV28 and TRBJ2-5, with 15 bases that match TRBD2. The CDR3 has 20 amino acids. The germline V gene encodes CDR1 MDHEN and CDR2 SYDVKM. CDR3 amino acids: CASSLQFWTSGRAGVETRYF. CDR3 DNA: TGTGCCAGCAGTTTACAATTCTGGACTAGCGGGAGGGCCGGGGTGGAGACCCGGTACTTC.

This clonotype has ten or more counts. This rearrangement joins TRBV3-1 to TRBJ1-2; D perhaps matches TRBD1 (5 bases). Germline lookup yields CDR1 LGHDT and CDR2 YNNKEL (reference sequence). This CDR3 is 15 amino acids long. V was cut by 2 bases and J by 7 bases, with 17 bases left in between. The DNA for the CDR3 is TGTGCCAGCAGCCAAAGCCTTTCGGCAGGGCCTGGCTACACCTTC. This gives the protein CASSQSLSAGPGYTF.

The chain links TRBV5-1 to TRBJ2-2, with a weak D call TRBD1 (5 bases). The germline CDR1 and CDR2 sequences are SGHRS and YFSETQ. Trimming shortened V by 4 bases and J by 0 bases, and 13 bases separated the two germline ends. The CDR3 spans 16 residues. This CDR3 is CASSPLDKTNTGELFF. CDR3 nucleotides: TGCGCCAGCAGCCCACTGGACAAGACGAACACCGGGGAGCTGTTTTTT. Looking up the rest from reference TRBV5-1 and TRBJ2-2 gives the full variable domain: KAGVTQTPRYLIKTRGQQVTLSCSPISGHRSVSWYQQTPGQGLQFLFEYFSETQRNKGNFPGRFSGRQFSNSRSEMNVSTLELGDSALYLCASSPLDKTNTGELFFGEGSRLTVL.

This clonotype was recorded at least ten times. The chain is built from TRBV20-1 and TRBJ2-1, with 8 bases that match TRBD2. Germline CDR1 reads DFQATT; CDR2 reads SNEGSKA (reference sequence). The CDR3 loop spans 15 amino acids. V dropped 7 bases and J dropped 8; count of bases not matched to a gene: 16. The CDR3 nucleotides read TGCAGTGAAAAGAGAATAGGGACTAGTTCTTATGAGCAGTTCTTC. As protein: CSEKRIGTSSYEQFF.

This clonotype occurred many times. The V call is TRBV18, the J call TRBJ1-2; the D is unclear. CDR1 and CDR2 (germline): KGHSH, LQKENI. Deletions cut 0 bases from V and 2 bases from J, with 7 bases between. There are 14 residues in the CDR3. CDR3 loop: CASSPPGRNYGYTF. In nucleotides, the CDR3 is TGTGCCAGCTCACCACCCGGCAGGAACTATGGCTACACCTTC.

The table lists this clonotype with a few counts. The chain combines TRBV20-1 with TRBJ2-1, with D uncertain. CDR1 and CDR2 from the germline V gene are DFQATT and SNEGSKA (reference sequence). This CDR3 has 16 residues. V gave up 0 bases and J gave up 0 bases, with 12 bases separating them. The CDR3 is CSARDKPVSSYNEQFF. CDR3 DNA sequence: TGCAGTGCTAGAGATAAACCCGTGAGCTCCTACAATGAGCAGTTCTTC.

This clonotype occurred a few times. The chain uses TRBV30 and TRBJ2-2, with 9 bases identical to TRBD2. Per germline, CDR1 GTSNPN and CDR2 SVGIG (reference sequence). V shed 2 bases, J shed 5 bases, and the junction held 9 bases outside the gene matches. The CDR3 length is 16 residues. CDR3 loop: CAWSPPTSGSTGELFF. The CDR3 DNA reads TGTGCCTGGAGTCCCCCGACTAGCGGTTCTACCGGGGAGCTGTTTTTT. Full variable domain (outside the CDR3, taken from reference TRBV30 and TRBJ2-2): SQTIHQWPATLVQPVGSPLSLECTVEGTSNPNLYWYRQAAGRGLQLLFYSVGIGQISSEVPQNLSASRPQDRQFILSSKKLLLSDSGFYLCAWSPPTSGSTGELFFGEGSRLTVL.

Many counts were recorded for this clonotype. The chain employs TRBV4-1 and TRBJ2-3; a possible D gene is TRBD2 (5 bases). Trimming removed 3 bases at V and 4 bases at J, with 11 bases between. The CDR3 is 14 amino acids. Germline loops: CDR1 MGHRA, CDR2 YSYEKL. CDR3 bases: TGCGCCAGCAGCCACCAATTCGGGGCAGATACGCAGTATTTT. This sequence encodes CASSHQFGADTQYF.

This clonotype was observed a handful of times. V usage is TRBV4-3 and J usage is TRBJ2-7; 9 nucleotides line up with TRBD1. The ends lost 0 bases at V and 2 bases at J; junction bases unmatched: 8. Germline assignment: CDR1 LGHNA and CDR2 YSLEER. The CDR3 totals 17 residues. CDR3 protein: CASSQDTYRGRAYEQYF. Here the CDR3 DNA reads TGCGCCAGCAGCCAAGATACGTACAGGGGGCGAGCCTACGAGCAGTACTTC.

This chain joins TRBV5-8 and TRBJ2-5; D tentatively reads TRBD1 or TRBD2 (6 bases each). Germline V CDR1 and CDR2: SGHTS, YDEGEE. Trimming cost V 3 bases and J 2 bases, with 11 bases left between them. The CDR3 is 14 amino acids. DNA of the CDR3: TGTGCCAGCAGCTCGGGGGCGCGGCAAGAGACCCAGTACTTC. The encoded protein is CASSSGARQETQYF.

This clonotype has more than one count but fewer than ten. The genes are TRBV29-1 and TRBJ2-5, with D tentatively TRBD1 or TRBD2 (5 bases each). Looked up from germline, CDR1 is SQVTM and CDR2 is ANQGSEA. The CDR3 totals 13 residues. The ends were cut back, 4 bases at V and 4 bases at J, with 13 bases in the middle. In DNA form, the CDR3 reads TGCAGCGTTGCGGTTGTGGGGGTAGAGACCCAGTACTTC. Translating gives CSVAVVGVETQYF. The full variable domain, with the rest looked up from reference TRBV29-1 and TRBJ2-5, is SAVISQKPSRDICQRGTSLTIQCQVDSQVTMMFWYRQQPGQSLTLIATANQGSEATYESGFVIDKFPISRPNLTFSTLTVSNMSPEDSSIYLCSVAVVGVETQYFGPGTRLLVL.

This clonotype has ten or more counts. One junction end does not reproduce the germline sequence, and a read error may be involved. V is TRBV7-9 and J is TRBJ2-1, with 10 positions matching TRBD2. The CDR3 spans 14 residues. CDR1 is SEHNR, CDR2 FQNEAQ, per germline (reference sequence). In DNA form, the CDR3 reads TGTGCCAGCAGTTTAGCGGGAGGTCCGAATGAGCAGTTCTTC. It translates to CASSLAGGPNEQFF.

Comments on this clonotype: A much larger clone differs by one base, so this may be a read error. The chain couples TRBV4-1 to TRBJ2-2; 7 nucleotides line up with TRBD1. Germline V gives CDR1 MGHRA, CDR2 YSYEKL. This CDR3 has 15 residues. The ends lost 4 bases at V and 6 bases at J; junction bases unmatched: 8. The CDR3 region has the DNA TGCGCCAGCAGCCTGCTGGGGACAGCGGCCGGGGAGCTGTTTTTT. Translation gives CASSLLGTAAGELFF.

This clonotype was detected only a few times. The chain is built from TRBV6-1 and TRBJ2-2, with 8 bases fitting TRBD2. Germline CDR1 MNHNS, CDR2 SASEGT. V lost 7 bases to trimming and J lost 2 bases; unmatched junction nucleotides: 3. The CDR3 spans 14 residues. The CDR3 DNA reads TGTGCCAGCAAGAGCGGGAGAAACACCGGGGAGCTGTTTTTT. Translation gives CASKSGRNTGELFF.

This clonotype has at least ten counts. This chain joins TRBV27 and TRBJ2-7, with D perhaps TRBD2 (5 bases). CDR1 and CDR2 (germline): MNHEY, SMNVEV (reference sequence). The V end was cut by 8 bases, the J end by 2 bases, with 16 bases between. The CDR3 is 14 amino acids. The chain's CDR3 is CASAFGKSTYEQYF. Here the CDR3 DNA reads TGTGCCAGCGCGTTCGGGAAAAGTACCTACGAGCAGTACTTC.

Many counts were recorded for this clonotype. The chain has TRBV28 and TRBJ1-2; 7 bases fit TRBD1. The junction had 7 bases not matched to a gene; V was cut back by 6 bases and J by 0 bases. CDR1 is MDHEN, CDR2 SYDVKM, per germline. The CDR3 runs to 15 residues. The DNA for the CDR3 is TGTGCCAGCAGGGGGACAGCTCTACCTAACTATGGCTACACCTTC. It translates to CASRGTALPNYGYTF.

In its sample, this clonotype was seen a few times. The chain recombines TRBV18 with TRBJ1-2; D is unresolved. Trimming stripped 0 bases from V and 2 bases from J, with 10 bases between. CDR3 length: 15 amino acids. Germline CDR1 is KGHSH and CDR2 is LQKENI. CDR3 residues: CASSPPSNINYGYTF. The CDR3 coding sequence is TGTGCCAGCTCACCACCGAGCAACATAAACTATGGCTACACCTTC.

This clonotype was counted many times. This chain links TRBV11-2 with TRBJ2-1; D ambiguous. Trimming cost V 1 base and J 9 bases, with 7 bases left between them. The CDR3 runs 12 residues. Germline V gives CDR1 SGHAT, CDR2 FQNNGV. CDR3: CASSLGHPEQFF. The CDR3 nucleotides read TGTGCCAGCAGCTTAGGCCACCCTGAGCAGTTCTTC. The whole variable domain, filled in from reference TRBV11-2 and TRBJ2-1, reads EAGVAQSPRYKIIEKRQSVAFWCNPISGHATLYWYQQILGQGPKLLIQFQNNGVVDDSQLPKDRFSAERLKGVDSTLKIQPAKLEDSAVYLCASSLGHPEQFFGPGTRLTVL.

This chain's CDR3 is CASRAPAYEQYF. Here the CDR3 DNA reads TGTGCCAGTAGAGCCCCAGCCTACGAGCAGTACTTC. The chain combines TRBV6-1 with TRBJ2-7; no reliable D call. This CDR3 spans 12 amino acids. In germline, CDR1 is MNHNS, CDR2 SASEGT. V shed 9 bases and J shed 2 bases, with 11 bases lying between them.

The chain has TRBV11-3 and TRBJ2-1; 11 bases are a match to TRBD2. This CDR3 is 17 amino acids long. Germline V gene sequence: CDR1 SGHNT, CDR2 YENEEA. Losses at the gene ends were 5 bases for V and 7 bases for J; bases not matched to a gene: 13. Here the CDR3 DNA reads TGTGCCAGCAGCCAAGATCTATTGGCTAGCGGGAGGAATGAGCAGTTCTTC. Translating it yields CASSQDLLASGRNEQFF.

The table lists this clonotype with many counts. The V and J genes are TRBV29-1 and TRBJ1-2; 8 positions match TRBD1. The J segment lost 0 bases and the V segment lost 6 bases, leaving 9 bases of the junction unmatched. CDR1 and CDR2 (germline): SQVTM, ANQGSEA. The CDR3 is made up of 15 amino acids. DNA of the CDR3: TGCAGCGTCGCCGGACAGGGAATGGCTAACTATGGCTACACCTTC. The encoded protein is CSVAGQGMANYGYTF.

This clonotype was counted ten times or more. This chain uses TRBV2 with TRBJ2-1; D assignment may be TRBD1 or TRBD2 (5 bases each). Trimming took off 7 bases at V and 0 bases at J, with 19 bases between the two ends. CDR1 SNHLY and CDR2 FYNNEI come from the germline V gene. CDR3 length: 17 residues. The CDR3 sequence: CASIRRGLKYSYNEQFF. As DNA, the CDR3 is TGTGCCAGCATCCGCCGGGGCCTCAAGTACTCCTACAATGAGCAGTTCTTC.

This clonotype has only a few counts. V and J are TRBV20-1 and TRBJ1-2; 7 bases agree with TRBD1. CDR3 length: 15 residues. Germline V CDR1 and CDR2: DFQATT, SNEGSKA (reference sequence). V shed 6 bases and J 2 bases; nucleotides not matched to a gene: 12. The CDR3: CSADPRGSLNYGYTF. The CDR3 region has the DNA TGCAGTGCCGACCCCAGGGGGAGTTTAAACTATGGCTACACCTTC.

The chain recombines TRBV6-5 with TRBJ2-2; D possibly corresponds to TRBD1 (8 bases). Trimming pared 0 bases from V and 5 bases from J, leaving 13 bases between. Germline CDR1 MNHEY, CDR2 SVGAGI. There are 16 residues in the CDR3. The CDR3 DNA sequence: TGTGCCAGCAGTTACTCCACAGGGGGAGGGACCGGGGAGCTGTTTTTT. Translating gives CASSYSTGGGTGELFF.

CDR3 in DNA: TGTGCCAGCAGCCAAGCCGGGACAAGGCCCGACGAGCAGTACTTC. This codes for CASSQAGTRPDEQYF. The chain couples TRBV14 to TRBJ2-7; TRBD1 is a possible D gene (6 bases). This CDR3 has 15 amino acids. Per the germline V gene, CDR1 is SGHDN and CDR2 is FVKESK. V lost 1 base and J 5 bases, leaving 15 bases between the germline ends.

This clonotype was observed a few times. The chain has TRBV9 and TRBJ2-3, with a tentative D call TRBD2 (6 bases). The germline CDR1 and CDR2 sequences are SGDLS and YYNGEE. CDR3 length: 15 amino acids. The V end was cut by 1 base, the J end by 5 bases, with 14 bases between. The CDR3 DNA reads as TGTGCCAGCAGCGTATTGGGGGACTGGAAAGATACGCAGTATTTT. Translating gives CASSVLGDWKDTQYF.

This clonotype was seen only a few times. This chain joins TRBV24-1 and TRBJ2-3; 8 nucleotides align to TRBD2. The CDR3 consists of 14 residues. J was trimmed by 4 bases and V by 3 bases; bases with no gene match: 2. CDR1 and CDR2 (germline): KGHDR, SFDVKD. Here the CDR3 reads CATSDRTSSDTQYF. The DNA for the CDR3 is TGTGCCACCAGTGATCGGACTAGCTCAGATACGCAGTATTTT.

This clonotype was seen at least ten times. CDR3 nucleotide sequence: TGTGCCAGCAGCTTAGCGGGCGCTTCCTACAATGAGCAGTTCTTC. This sequence encodes CASSLAGASYNEQFF. The chain links TRBV11-1 to TRBJ2-1; no clear D gene. This CDR3 has 15 residues. Germline V lookup: CDR1 SGHAT, CDR2 FQDESV (reference sequence). The germline V and J ends were trimmed by 0 bases and 1 base, with 7 bases remaining between them.

This clonotype was recorded at least ten times. The rearrangement joins TRBV6-1 to TRBJ2-2; TRBD2 matches at 8 bases. The V and J ends lost 7 bases and 5 bases, in that order; junction bases with no gene match: 9. The V gene's germline CDR1 is MNHNS and CDR2 SASEGT. CDR3 length: 15 residues. The DNA for the CDR3 is TGTGCCAGCACTCCGGGGGGGCAGTGGACCGGGGAGCTGTTTTTT. Translating it yields CASTPGGQWTGELFF.

This chain uses TRBV6-1 with TRBJ2-7; TRBD2 is a possible D gene (6 bases). Germline V gene lookup returns CDR1 MNHNS and CDR2 SASEGT. Between the trimmed V and J ends, which lost 7 bases and 2 bases, there was a span of 24 bases. The CDR3 sequence is 17 residues long. The CDR3 here is CASTRMGGWATPYEQYF. In nucleotides, the CDR3 is TGTGCCAGCACCAGAATGGGGGGATGGGCCACCCCCTACGAGCAGTACTTC.